This TCR beta chain was recorded in a study of patients and donors after allogeneic stem cell transplantation. TCRdb reprocessed the RT-PCR reads with MiXCR, giving one entry per CDR3 protein. The repertoire holds tens of thousands of distinct CDR3 sequences, with approximately 49% as singletons. The sequencing input was blood, either unsorted or a sorted T cell fraction (not recorded which). The sequence was obtained from a human donor who was either an allogeneic HSCT recipient or a stem cell or donor lymphocyte infusion donor (not recorded which). It is not recorded whose cells these are; they may come from a transplant donor.

The CDR3 bases are TGTGCCATCAGTGAGTTCTCCGCTGTAAGTATGAACACTGAAGCTTTCTTT. Encoded protein: CAISEFSAVSMNTEAFF. The rearrangement links TRBV10-3 to TRBJ1-1; D is undetermined. CDR1 is ENHRY and CDR2 is SYGVKD in the germline V gene. This CDR3 region has 17 residues. V was pared by 1 base and J by 0 bases, with 15 bases between.